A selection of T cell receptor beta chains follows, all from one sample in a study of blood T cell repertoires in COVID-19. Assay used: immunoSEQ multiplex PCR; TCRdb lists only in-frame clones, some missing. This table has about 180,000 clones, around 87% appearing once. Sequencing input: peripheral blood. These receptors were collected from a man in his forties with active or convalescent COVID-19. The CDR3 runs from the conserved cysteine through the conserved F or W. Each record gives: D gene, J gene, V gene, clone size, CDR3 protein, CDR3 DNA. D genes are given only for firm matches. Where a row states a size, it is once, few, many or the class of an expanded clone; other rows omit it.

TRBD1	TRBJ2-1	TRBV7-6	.	CASSLALGTGAYNEQFF	TGTGCCAGCAGCTTAGCCCTCGGGACAGGGGCCTACAATGAGCAGTTCTTC
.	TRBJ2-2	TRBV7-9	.	CASSIGVGGTGELFF	TGTGCCAGCAGCATAGGGGTCGGGGGCACCGGGGAGCTGTTTTTT
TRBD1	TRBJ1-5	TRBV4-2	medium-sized	CASSQDGQGNQPQHF	TGTGCCAGCAGCCAAGACGGACAGGGTAATCAGCCCCAGCATTTT
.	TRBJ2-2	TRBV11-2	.	CASSLESQGELFF	TGTGCCAGCAGCTTAGAATCTCAGGGGGAGCTGTTTTTT
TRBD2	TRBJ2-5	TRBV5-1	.	CASSLGLAGQETQYF	TGCGCCAGCAGCTTGGGACTAGCGGGACAAGAGACCCAGTACTTC
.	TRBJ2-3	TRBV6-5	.	CASSQNEYTQYF	TGTGCCAGCAGTCAAAACGAGTATACGCAGTATTTT
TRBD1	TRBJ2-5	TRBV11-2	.	CASSARTGTQETQYF	TGTGCCAGCAGCGCGAGGACAGGGACCCAAGAGACCCAGTACTTC
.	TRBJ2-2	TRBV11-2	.	CASSLEATGELFF	TGTGCCAGCAGCTTAGAGGCCACCGGGGAGCTGTTTTTT
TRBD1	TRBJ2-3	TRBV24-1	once	CATSETGGLTDTQYF	TGTGCCACCAGTGAAACAGGGGGACTCACAGATACGCAGTATTTT
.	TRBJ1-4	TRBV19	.	CASSETVTLTGAEKLFF	TGTGCCAGTAGTGAAACCGTAACCCTCACAGGCGCCGAAAAACTGTTTTTT
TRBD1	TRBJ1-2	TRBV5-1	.	CASSPRLTGADNYGYTF	TGCGCCAGCAGCCCCCGACTAACAGGGGCCGATAACTATGGCTACACCTTC
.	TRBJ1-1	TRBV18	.	CASSPPGNTEAFF	TGTGCCAGCTCCCCCCCAGGAAACACTGAAGCTTTCTTT
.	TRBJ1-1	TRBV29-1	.	CSVPRDNRLNTEAFF	TGCAGCGTTCCCCGGGACAATCGCCTGAACACTGAAGCTTTCTTT
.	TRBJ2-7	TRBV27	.	CASSLRGPSYEQYF	TGTGCCAGCAGTTTGCGGGGGCCGTCCTACGAGCAGTACTTC
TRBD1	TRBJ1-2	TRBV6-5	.	CASSEGQMIYGYTF	TGTGCCAGCAGCGAGGGACAGATGATCTATGGCTACACCTTC
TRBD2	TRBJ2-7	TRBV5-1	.	CASSLMPLGLADYEQYF	TGCGCCAGCAGCTTGATGCCCCTCGGACTAGCGGACTACGAGCAGTACTTC
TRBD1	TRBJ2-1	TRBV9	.	CASSPKGAFYNEQFF	TGTGCCAGCAGCCCGAAGGGGGCGTTCTACAATGAGCAGTTCTTC
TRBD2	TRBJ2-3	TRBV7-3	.	CASSPSGGAPDTQYF	TGTGCCAGCAGCCCGAGCGGGGGGGCGCCAGATACGCAGTATTTT
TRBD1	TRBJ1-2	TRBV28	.	CASRYSPGQERFGYTF	TGTGCCAGCAGGTATTCACCGGGACAGGAGCGTTTTGGCTACACCTTC
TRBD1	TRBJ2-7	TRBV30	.	CAWSYTGTGSYEQYF	TGTGCCTGGAGTTACACCGGGACAGGGTCCTACGAGCAGTACTTC
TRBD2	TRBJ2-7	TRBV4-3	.	CASSHVGSGVYEQYF	TGCGCCAGCAGCCACGTGGGCAGCGGGGTTTACGAGCAGTACTTC
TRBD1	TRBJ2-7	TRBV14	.	CASSRTGTGDYEQYF	TGTGCCAGCAGCCGAACCGGGACAGGGGACTACGAGCAGTACTTC
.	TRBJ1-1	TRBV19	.	CASSIDAGVTEAFF	TGTGCCAGTAGTATAGATGCGGGGGTCACTGAAGCTTTCTTT